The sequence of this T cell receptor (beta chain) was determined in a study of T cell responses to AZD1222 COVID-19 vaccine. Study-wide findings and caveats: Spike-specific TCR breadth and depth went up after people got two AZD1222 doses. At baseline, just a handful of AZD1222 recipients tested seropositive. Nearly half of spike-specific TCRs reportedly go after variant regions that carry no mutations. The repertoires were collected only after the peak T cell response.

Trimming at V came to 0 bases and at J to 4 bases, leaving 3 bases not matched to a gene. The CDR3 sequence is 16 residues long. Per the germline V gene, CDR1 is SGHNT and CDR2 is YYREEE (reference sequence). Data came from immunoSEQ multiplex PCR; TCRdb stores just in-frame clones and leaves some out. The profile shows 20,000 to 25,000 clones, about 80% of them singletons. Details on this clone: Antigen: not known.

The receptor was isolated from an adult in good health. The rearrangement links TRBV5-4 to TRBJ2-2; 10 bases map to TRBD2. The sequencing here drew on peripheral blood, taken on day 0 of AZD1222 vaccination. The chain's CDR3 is CASSLGLAGVTGELFF. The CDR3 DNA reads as TGTGCCAGCAGCTTGGGGCTAGCGGGAGTCACCGGGGAGCTGTTTTTT.